These T cell receptor beta chains were read from a single sample in a study of cytomegalovirus exposure and HLA in healthy donors. Here immunoSEQ multiplex PCR was the method, and the copy in TCRdb shows in-frame clones only, minus some. This sample has around 200,000 clones, with around 80% found just once. Specimen: PBMCs. These TCRs come from a woman aged 30 to 39 in good health and CMV-seronegative. The CDR3 runs from the conserved cysteine through the conserved F or W. D genes are given only for firm matches. Size is stated for part of the rows, as once, few or many counts, or as a class when the clone is expanded.

>TRBJ2-1|-|TRBV5-1|-
TGCGCCAGCAGCTTCGGGACATCAGGATTTGAGCAGTTCTTC
CASSFGTSGFEQFF
>TRBJ1-2|TRBD1|TRBV6-5|-
TGTGCCAGCAGATACTATTCAGGGGGCGATGGCTACACCTTC
CASRYYSGGDGYTF
>TRBJ1-2|TRBD1|TRBV4-1|-
TGCGCCAGCAGCCAGAACAGGGGGAACGGCTACACCTTC
CASSQNRGNGYTF
>TRBJ1-6|-|TRBV9|-
TGTGCCAGCAGCTCCCGGGACATAACGGCCTATAATTCACCCCTCCACTTT
CASSSRDITAYNSPLHF
>TRBJ2-2|-|TRBV25-1|-
TGTGCCAGCAGTGAATGGAGGGGACGGACCGGGGAGCTGTTTTTT
CASSEWRGRTGELFF
>TRBJ2-1|-|TRBV5-1|-
TGCGCCAGCAGCTTGGGGGCAGCAACCTCCTACAATGAGCAGTTCTTC
CASSLGAATSYNEQFF
>TRBJ2-7|-|TRBV28|-
TGTGCCAGCAGTTTAGGCCAGTACTACGAGCAGTACTTC
CASSLGQYYEQYF
>TRBJ2-7|TRBD2|TRBV11-2|-
TGTGCCAGCAGCCCTAGACTAGCGGGGGGATACGAGCAGTACTTC
CASSPRLAGGYEQYF
>TRBJ2-7|-|TRBV11-2|-
TGTGCCAGCAGCTTAGACGGGGGTTCCTACGAGCAGTACTTC
CASSLDGGSYEQYF
>TRBJ2-1|-|TRBV28|-
TGTGCCAGCAGTTTAGATCCCGGGGGGCTTTCATACAATGAGCAGTTCTTC
CASSLDPGGLSYNEQFF
>TRBJ2-1|TRBD2|TRBV9|-
TGTGCCAGCAGCGGGAGCGGGGGCTCGCCTTTGATCTTC
CASSGSGGSPLIF
>TRBJ1-5|-|TRBV12-1|-
TGTGCCAGCATCCGGGGAGCCGGCGATCAGCCCCAGCATTTT
CASIRGAGDQPQHF
>TRBJ1-5|TRBD1|TRBV18|-
TGTGCCAGCTCACGAGATCGGACAGGGGGCGTTAGGCAGCCCCAGCATTTT
CASSRDRTGGVRQPQHF
>TRBJ2-2|-|TRBV27|-
TGTGCCAGCAGTCCCTACTCGAACACCGGGGAGCTGTTTTTT
CASSPYSNTGELFF
>TRBJ1-2|-|TRBV30|many
TGTGCCTGGAGTGTACGGTCTGGGGGCAAAGATGGCTACACCTTC
CAWSVRSGGKDGYTF